Listed below are T cell receptor beta chains from one sample, sequenced in a study of CD8+CD57+ T cells in acquired aplastic anemia. TCRdb ran MiXCR on the reads and lists one entry per CDR3 protein. The sample lists about 180,000 distinct CDR3 sequences, roughly half occurring once. The sequenced sample consisted of sorted CD4+, CD8+, or CD8+CD57+ T cells (not recorded which) from PBMCs. All receptors come from a human donor in good health. CDR3s include the opening cysteine and the closing phenylalanine or tryptophan. D genes are given only for firm matches. Some rows mark clone size as missing; the rest say once, few, many or name a class of expanded clone.

j_gene: TRBJ2-1; v_gene: TRBV4-1; d_gene: TRBD2; abundance: -; CDR3nt: TGCGCCAGCAGCCAAATGGGGACTAGCGGGCAGTTCTTC; CDR3aa: CASSQMGTSGQFF
j_gene: TRBJ1-1; v_gene: TRBV10-3; d_gene: -; abundance: few; CDR3nt: TGTGCCATCCGGACCCAGGACACTGAAGCTTTCTTT; CDR3aa: CAIRTQDTEAFF
j_gene: TRBJ1-4; v_gene: TRBV2; d_gene: TRBD1; abundance: -; CDR3nt: TGTGCCGGCTGGAGGGACAGGGGCGCCGAAAAACTGTTTTTT; CDR3aa: CAGWRDRGAEKLFF
j_gene: TRBJ2-7; v_gene: TRBV2; d_gene: TRBD1; abundance: -; CDR3nt: TGTGCCAGCGGGACAGGACCCATGAGGGGCTACGAGCAGTACTTC; CDR3aa: CASGTGPMRGYEQYF
j_gene: TRBJ2-1; v_gene: TRBV20-1; d_gene: -; abundance: -; CDR3nt: TGCAGTGCTAGAGATGGACCCCAGCGGTTCTTC; CDR3aa: CSARDGPQRFF
j_gene: TRBJ2-7; v_gene: TRBV10-3; d_gene: TRBD1; abundance: few; CDR3nt: TGTGCCATCAGTGAGGCCCTAGGACAGGGGGACAACTACGAGCAGTACTTC; CDR3aa: CAISEALGQGDNYEQYF
j_gene: TRBJ1-2; v_gene: TRBV7-9; d_gene: TRBD1; abundance: -; CDR3nt: TGTGCCAGCAGCCGACAGGGGGTCGAACGTGGCTACACCTTT; CDR3aa: CASSRQGVERGYTF
j_gene: TRBJ2-6; v_gene: TRBV9; d_gene: -; abundance: many; CDR3nt: TGTGCCAGCAGCGTACCGGGGTCTGGGGCCAACGTCCTGACTTTC; CDR3aa: CASSVPGSGANVLTF
j_gene: TRBJ2-2; v_gene: TRBV2; d_gene: -; abundance: many; CDR3nt: TGTGCCAGCAGTGACAGGGGTGGGAGCACCGGGGAGCTGTTTTTT; CDR3aa: CASSDRGGSTGELFF
j_gene: TRBJ1-5; v_gene: TRBV27; d_gene: -; abundance: once; CDR3nt: TGTGCCAGCAGTTTATTAGATAGAAATCAGCCCCAGCATTTT; CDR3aa: CASSLLDRNQPQHF
j_gene: TRBJ1-2; v_gene: TRBV24-1; d_gene: -; abundance: -; CDR3nt: TGTGCCACCAGTGATTCACGGGGTGGCCGCTATGGCTACACCTTT; CDR3aa: CATSDSRGGRYGYTF
j_gene: TRBJ1-3; v_gene: TRBV4-1; d_gene: -; abundance: few; CDR3nt: TGCGCCAGCAGCCAAGATCAGGGCAGTTCCTCCTCTGGAAACACCATATATTTT; CDR3aa: CASSQDQGSSSSGNTIYF
j_gene: TRBJ1-1; v_gene: TRBV2; d_gene: -; abundance: -; CDR3nt: TGTGCCAGCAGTGTCGGCTGGCGGATGAACACTGAAGCTTTCTTT; CDR3aa: CASSVGWRMNTEAFF
j_gene: TRBJ1-5; v_gene: TRBV5-6; d_gene: -; abundance: once; CDR3nt: TGTGCCAGCAGCTTGGGGAGGGCTGGGCAGCCCCAGCATTTT; CDR3aa: CASSLGRAGQPQHF
j_gene: TRBJ2-7; v_gene: TRBV7-9; d_gene: TRBD1; abundance: many; CDR3nt: TGTGCCAGCAGCTGGACAGGGGCCCACGAGCAGTACTTC; CDR3aa: CASSWTGAHEQYF
j_gene: TRBJ1-1; v_gene: TRBV3-1; d_gene: -; abundance: few; CDR3nt: TGTGCCAGCAGCCAAGATGGAGGAGGTTTCGCTGAAGCTTTCTTT; CDR3aa: CASSQDGGGFAEAFF
j_gene: TRBJ2-7; v_gene: TRBV29-1; d_gene: TRBD2; abundance: -; CDR3nt: TGCAGCGTTGAAAGTGCCGGGAGGCCCTACGAGCAGTACTTC; CDR3aa: CSVESAGRPYEQYF
j_gene: TRBJ2-1; v_gene: TRBV24-1; d_gene: TRBD2; abundance: many; CDR3nt: TGTGCCACCAGTGACCGCGGGACTAGCGGGAGCTCCTACAATGAGCAGTTCTTC; CDR3aa: CATSDRGTSGSSYNEQFF
j_gene: TRBJ2-5; v_gene: TRBV25-1; d_gene: -; abundance: -; CDR3nt: TGTGCCAGCAGTGCTAGACGACAGCAAGAGACCCAGTACTTC; CDR3aa: CASSARRQQETQYF
j_gene: TRBJ2-2; v_gene: TRBV4-1; d_gene: -; abundance: -; CDR3nt: TGCGCCAGCAGCCGATCGGGACTCCCGAACACCGGGGAGCTGTTTTTT; CDR3aa: CASSRSGLPNTGELFF
j_gene: TRBJ2-3; v_gene: TRBV9; d_gene: -; abundance: many; CDR3nt: TGTGCCAGCAGCGTAGGCGGGCGACACACAGATACGCAGTATTTT; CDR3aa: CASSVGGRHTDTQYF